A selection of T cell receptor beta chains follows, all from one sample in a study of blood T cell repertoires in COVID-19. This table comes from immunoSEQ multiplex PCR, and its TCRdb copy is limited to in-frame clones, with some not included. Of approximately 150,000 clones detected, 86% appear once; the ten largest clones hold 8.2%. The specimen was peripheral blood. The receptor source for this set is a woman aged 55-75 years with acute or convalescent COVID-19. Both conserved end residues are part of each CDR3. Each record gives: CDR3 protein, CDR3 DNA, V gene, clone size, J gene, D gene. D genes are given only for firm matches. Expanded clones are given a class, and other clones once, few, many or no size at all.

cdr3_aa: CASCSLTGSGEQFF; cdr3_nt: TGTGCCAGTTGTTCGCTCACGGGGTCGGGGGAGCAGTTCTTC; v_call: TRBV19; clone_size: NA; j_call: TRBJ2-1; d_call: NA
cdr3_aa: CASSPFLGYTF; cdr3_nt: TGTGCCAGTAGTCCTTTTCTAGGCTACACCTTC; v_call: TRBV19; clone_size: NA; j_call: TRBJ1-2; d_call: NA
cdr3_aa: CASSPTGTGVNYGYTF; cdr3_nt: TGTGCCAGCAGCCCTACCGGGACAGGCGTTAACTATGGCTACACCTTC; v_call: TRBV7-2; clone_size: NA; j_call: TRBJ1-2; d_call: TRBD1
cdr3_aa: CASSPLQGEIQPQHF; cdr3_nt: TGTGCCAGTTCCCCCCTTCAGGGGGAAATTCAGCCCCAGCATTTT; v_call: TRBV6-5; clone_size: many; j_call: TRBJ1-5; d_call: TRBD1
cdr3_aa: CASSPGVGETQYF; cdr3_nt: TGTGCCAGCAGCCCAGGGGTCGGGGAGACCCAGTACTTC; v_call: TRBV5-6; clone_size: NA; j_call: TRBJ2-5; d_call: NA
cdr3_aa: CAISESSGAMNTEAFF; cdr3_nt: TGTGCCATCAGTGAGTCGAGTGGGGCCATGAACACTGAAGCTTTCTTT; v_call: TRBV10-3; clone_size: NA; j_call: TRBJ1-1; d_call: NA
cdr3_aa: CASSLEGRVSPGTDTQYF; cdr3_nt: TGTGCCAGCAGTTTAGAGGGAAGGGTTTCGCCTGGCACAGATACGCAGTATTTT; v_call: TRBV27; clone_size: NA; j_call: TRBJ2-3; d_call: NA
cdr3_aa: CAWSGTFSGGYTF; cdr3_nt: TGTGCCTGGAGTGGGACATTTTCAGGAGGCTACACCTTC; v_call: TRBV30; clone_size: NA; j_call: TRBJ1-2; d_call: NA
cdr3_aa: CASSLRREVGNQPQHF; cdr3_nt: TGTGCCAGCAGTTTACGTAGGGAGGTTGGCAATCAGCCCCAGCATTTT; v_call: TRBV28; clone_size: NA; j_call: TRBJ1-5; d_call: NA
cdr3_aa: CASSLGDSFGQPQHF; cdr3_nt: TGCGCCAGCAGCTTGGGGGACAGTTTTGGTCAGCCCCAGCATTTT; v_call: TRBV5-1; clone_size: once; j_call: TRBJ1-5; d_call: TRBD1
cdr3_aa: CATSVGGRETQYF; cdr3_nt: TGTGCCACCAGTGTCGGGGGTCGAGAGACCCAGTACTTC; v_call: TRBV24-1; clone_size: once; j_call: TRBJ2-5; d_call: NA
cdr3_aa: CASSLGLRDGELFF; cdr3_nt: TGTGCCAGCAGCTTGGGACTGCGGGACGGGGAGCTGTTTTTT; v_call: TRBV5-6; clone_size: NA; j_call: TRBJ2-2; d_call: NA
cdr3_aa: CASSQGDHGYTF; cdr3_nt: TGTGCCAGCAGTCAGGGGGATCATGGCTACACCTTC; v_call: TRBV6-5; clone_size: NA; j_call: TRBJ1-2; d_call: TRBD1
cdr3_aa: CASSSRGLRGANVLTF; cdr3_nt: TGTGCCAGCAGTTCCCGAGGCCTCCGGGGGGCCAACGTCCTGACTTTC; v_call: TRBV28; clone_size: NA; j_call: TRBJ2-6; d_call: NA
cdr3_aa: CASSLGGSTNEKLFF; cdr3_nt: TGCGCCAGCAGCTTGGGGGGCTCAACTAATGAAAAACTGTTTTTT; v_call: TRBV5-1; clone_size: NA; j_call: TRBJ1-4; d_call: NA
cdr3_aa: CASSPSAGLAGEDISGTQYF; cdr3_nt: TGTGCCAGCAGTCCATCCGCGGGACTAGCGGGGGAGGACATCTCGGGGACCCAGTACTTC; v_call: TRBV6-6; clone_size: NA; j_call: TRBJ2-5; d_call: TRBD2
cdr3_aa: CASSNSDTQYF; cdr3_nt: TGTGCCAGCAGCAACTCAGATACGCAGTATTTT; v_call: TRBV21-1; clone_size: NA; j_call: TRBJ2-3; d_call: NA
cdr3_aa: CASSTGAAYNQPQHF; cdr3_nt: TGTGCCAGCAGTACAGGGGCCGCCTACAATCAGCCCCAGCATTTT; v_call: TRBV6-6; clone_size: NA; j_call: TRBJ1-5; d_call: TRBD1
cdr3_aa: CSAYTPGHSNEKLFF; cdr3_nt: TGCAGCGCTTACACACCGGGACACTCTAATGAAAAACTGTTTTTT; v_call: TRBV29-1; clone_size: NA; j_call: TRBJ1-4; d_call: NA
cdr3_aa: CASSSLSEQFF; cdr3_nt: TGCGCCAGCAGCTCTCTGAGTGAGCAGTTCTTC; v_call: TRBV5-1; clone_size: NA; j_call: TRBJ2-1; d_call: NA
cdr3_aa: CASSLVLNEQFF; cdr3_nt: TGCGCCAGCAGCTTGGTACTCAATGAGCAGTTCTTC; v_call: TRBV5-1; clone_size: NA; j_call: TRBJ2-1; d_call: NA
cdr3_aa: CASSLAGGFEQFF; cdr3_nt: TGCGCCAGCAGCTTGGCCGGGGGGTTTGAGCAGTTCTTC; v_call: TRBV5-1; clone_size: NA; j_call: TRBJ2-1; d_call: TRBD2
cdr3_aa: CASSAGEGTEAFF; cdr3_nt: TGTGCCAGCAGTGCGGGGGAAGGAACTGAAGCTTTCTTT; v_call: TRBV2; clone_size: few; j_call: TRBJ1-1; d_call: NA
cdr3_aa: CATSGHRANYGYTF; cdr3_nt: TGTGCCACCAGCGGTCACAGAGCTAACTATGGCTACACCTTC; v_call: TRBV15; clone_size: NA; j_call: TRBJ1-2; d_call: NA
cdr3_aa: CASSLAGTGSYEQYF; cdr3_nt: TGTGCCAGCAGCTTAGCCGGGACAGGCTCCTACGAGCAGTACTTC; v_call: TRBV11-2; clone_size: NA; j_call: TRBJ2-7; d_call: TRBD1
cdr3_aa: CASSATPSPETQYF; cdr3_nt: TGTGCCAGCAGCGCCACACCATCCCCAGAGACCCAGTACTTC; v_call: TRBV9; clone_size: NA; j_call: TRBJ2-5; d_call: NA
cdr3_aa: CASSPRLAGGSEQYF; cdr3_nt: TGTGCCAGCAGCCCCCGACTAGCGGGGGGGAGTGAGCAGTACTTC; v_call: TRBV9; clone_size: NA; j_call: TRBJ2-7; d_call: TRBD2
cdr3_aa: CSVVGASGGLTDTQYF; cdr3_nt: TGCAGCGTTGTTGGGGCTAGCGGGGGGTTGACAGATACGCAGTATTTT; v_call: TRBV29-1; clone_size: NA; j_call: TRBJ2-3; d_call: TRBD2
cdr3_aa: CASRSRGREETQYF; cdr3_nt: TGTGCCAGCAGAAGCAGGGGGCGGGAGGAGACCCAGTACTTC; v_call: TRBV27; clone_size: NA; j_call: TRBJ2-5; d_call: NA
cdr3_aa: CARSLVYLEQGEAFF; cdr3_nt: TGTGCCAGAAGCTTAGTCTATTTGGAACAGGGTGAAGCTTTCTTT; v_call: TRBV7-5; clone_size: NA; j_call: TRBJ1-1; d_call: NA
cdr3_aa: CASSPRGDTEAFF; cdr3_nt: TGCGCCAGCAGCCCAAGGGGTGACACTGAAGCTTTCTTT; v_call: TRBV4-3; clone_size: NA; j_call: TRBJ1-1; d_call: NA
cdr3_aa: CASSEYTTTEAFF; cdr3_nt: TGTGCCAGCAGTGAATATACGACAACTGAAGCTTTCTTT; v_call: TRBV25-1; clone_size: few; j_call: TRBJ1-1; d_call: NA
cdr3_aa: CASARGPGQPQHF; cdr3_nt: TGTGCCAGTGCCAGGGGGCCCGGTCAGCCCCAGCATTTT; v_call: TRBV19; clone_size: NA; j_call: TRBJ1-5; d_call: TRBD1
cdr3_aa: CASSEDRGFGGGYTF; cdr3_nt: TGTGCCAGCAGTGAAGACAGGGGCTTCGGGGGTGGCTACACCTTC; v_call: TRBV6-1; clone_size: few; j_call: TRBJ1-2; d_call: TRBD1
cdr3_aa: CASSDPGQSPFYEQYF; cdr3_nt: TGTGCCAGCTCGGACCCCGGACAGTCTCCCTTTTACGAGCAGTACTTC; v_call: TRBV18; clone_size: NA; j_call: TRBJ2-7; d_call: NA
cdr3_aa: CASSHVGGAETQYF; cdr3_nt: TGTGCCAGCAGCCACGTGGGGGGGGCAGAGACCCAGTACTTC; v_call: TRBV3-1/TRBV3-2; clone_size: large; j_call: TRBJ2-5; d_call: NA
cdr3_aa: CASSLENSPLHF; cdr3_nt: TGTGCCAGCAGTTTAGAGAATTCACCCCTCCACTTT; v_call: TRBV6-2/TRBV6-3; clone_size: NA; j_call: TRBJ1-6; d_call: NA
cdr3_aa: CASSGTGRAGELFF; cdr3_nt: TGTGCCAGCAGTGGGACAGGGAGGGCCGGGGAGCTGTTTTTT; v_call: TRBV6-2/TRBV6-3; clone_size: NA; j_call: TRBJ2-2; d_call: TRBD1
cdr3_aa: CASSIGTGGAGYGYTF; cdr3_nt: TGTGCCAGTAGTATCGGGACAGGGGGCGCGGGCTATGGCTACACCTTC; v_call: TRBV19; clone_size: NA; j_call: TRBJ1-2; d_call: TRBD1
cdr3_aa: CASSYQRGQETQYF; cdr3_nt: TGTGCCAGCAGCTACCAGCGGGGGCAAGAGACCCAGTACTTC; v_call: TRBV7-2; clone_size: NA; j_call: TRBJ2-5; d_call: TRBD2
cdr3_aa: CASSYNPGGGETQYF; cdr3_nt: TGTGCCAGCAGCTATAATCCGGGGGGTGGGGAGACCCAGTACTTC; v_call: TRBV3-1/TRBV3-2; clone_size: NA; j_call: TRBJ2-5; d_call: TRBD2
cdr3_aa: CASSPSASSYEQYF; cdr3_nt: TGTGCCAGCAGCCCTAGCGCGAGCTCCTACGAGCAGTACTTC; v_call: TRBV4-2; clone_size: many; j_call: TRBJ2-7; d_call: NA
cdr3_aa: CASSPLRGGEQYF; cdr3_nt: TGTGCCAGCTCACCACTTCGAGGCGGCGAGCAGTACTTC; v_call: TRBV18; clone_size: NA; j_call: TRBJ2-7; d_call: NA
cdr3_aa: CASSPDRSGNTIYF; cdr3_nt: TGTGCCAGCTCACCCGACAGGTCTGGAAACACCATATATTTT; v_call: TRBV18; clone_size: NA; j_call: TRBJ1-3; d_call: NA
cdr3_aa: CAWSRSADTLSTDTQYF; cdr3_nt: TGTGCCTGGAGTAGATCGGCGGACACCCTTAGCACAGATACGCAGTATTTT; v_call: TRBV30; clone_size: NA; j_call: TRBJ2-3; d_call: NA
cdr3_aa: CASSLGVRYAAYEQYF; cdr3_nt: TGTGCCAGCAGCTTGGGTGTCAGATACGCAGCCTACGAGCAGTACTTC; v_call: TRBV5-5; clone_size: few; j_call: TRBJ2-7; d_call: NA
cdr3_aa: CASSPVGDRGGSYEQYF; cdr3_nt: TGTGCCAGCAGCCCAGTGGGGGACAGGGGCGGAAGCTACGAGCAGTACTTC; v_call: TRBV11-2; clone_size: NA; j_call: TRBJ2-7; d_call: TRBD1
cdr3_aa: CAISDDQGYGYTF; cdr3_nt: TGTGCCATCAGTGACGATCAGGGCTATGGCTACACCTTC; v_call: TRBV10-3; clone_size: NA; j_call: TRBJ1-2; d_call: NA
cdr3_aa: CASRLTGGNYGYTF; cdr3_nt: TGTGCCAGCAGGTTGACAGGGGGAAACTATGGCTACACCTTC; v_call: TRBV5-4; clone_size: NA; j_call: TRBJ1-2; d_call: TRBD1
cdr3_aa: CASSLDRGPGYTF; cdr3_nt: TGTGCCAGCAGCCTGGACAGGGGACCTGGCTACACCTTC; v_call: TRBV11-2; clone_size: NA; j_call: TRBJ1-2; d_call: TRBD1
cdr3_aa: CASIATGGNTEAFF; cdr3_nt: TGCGCCAGCATCGCTACGGGGGGCAACACTGAAGCTTTCTTT; v_call: TRBV5-1; clone_size: NA; j_call: TRBJ1-1; d_call: NA